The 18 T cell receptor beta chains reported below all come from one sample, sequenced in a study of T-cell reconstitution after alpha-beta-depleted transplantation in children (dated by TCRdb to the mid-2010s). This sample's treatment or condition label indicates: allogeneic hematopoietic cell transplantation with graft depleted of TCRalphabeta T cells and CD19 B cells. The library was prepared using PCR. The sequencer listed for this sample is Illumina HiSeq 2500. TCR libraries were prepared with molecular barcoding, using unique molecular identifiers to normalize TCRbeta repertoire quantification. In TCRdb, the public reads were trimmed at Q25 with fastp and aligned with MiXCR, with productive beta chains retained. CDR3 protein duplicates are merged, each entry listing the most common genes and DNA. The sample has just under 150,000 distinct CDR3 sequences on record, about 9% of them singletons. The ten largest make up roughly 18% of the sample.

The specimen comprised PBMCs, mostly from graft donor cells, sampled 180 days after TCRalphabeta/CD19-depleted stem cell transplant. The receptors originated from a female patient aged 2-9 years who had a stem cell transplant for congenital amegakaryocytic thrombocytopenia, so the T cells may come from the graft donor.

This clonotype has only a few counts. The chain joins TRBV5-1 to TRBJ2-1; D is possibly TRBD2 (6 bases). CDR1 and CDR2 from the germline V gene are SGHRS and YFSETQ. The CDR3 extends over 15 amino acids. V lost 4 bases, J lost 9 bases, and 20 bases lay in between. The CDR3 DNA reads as TGCGCCAGCAGCCACCGGGACCCGGAGGAGGGTGAGCAGTTCTTC. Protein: CASSHRDPEEGEQFF.

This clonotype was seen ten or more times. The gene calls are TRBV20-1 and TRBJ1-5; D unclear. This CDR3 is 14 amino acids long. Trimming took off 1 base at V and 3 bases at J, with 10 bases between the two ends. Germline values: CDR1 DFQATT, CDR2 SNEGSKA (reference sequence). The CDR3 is CSARVPGANQPQHF. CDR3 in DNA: TGCAGTGCTAGAGTACCAGGAGCCAATCAGCCCCAGCATTTT.

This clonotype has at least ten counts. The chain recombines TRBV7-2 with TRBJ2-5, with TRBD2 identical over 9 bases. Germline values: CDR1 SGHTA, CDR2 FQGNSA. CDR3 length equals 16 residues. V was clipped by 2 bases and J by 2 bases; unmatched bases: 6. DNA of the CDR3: TGTGCCAGCAGCTTAACACCTAGCGGGAATCAAGAGACCCAGTACTTC. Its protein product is CASSLTPSGNQETQYF.

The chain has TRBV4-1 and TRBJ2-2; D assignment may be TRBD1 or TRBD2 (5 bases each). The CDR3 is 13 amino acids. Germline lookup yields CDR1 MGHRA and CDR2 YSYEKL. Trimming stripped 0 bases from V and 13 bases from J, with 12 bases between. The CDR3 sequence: CASSQDRAGGLFF. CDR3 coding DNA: TGCGCCAGCAGCCAAGACAGGGCAGGAGGGCTGTTTTTT.

The CDR3 reads CATSLEGGEEQYF. The CDR3 DNA is TGCGCCACCAGCCTAGAAGGGGGGGAGGAGCAGTACTTC. The chain uses TRBV23-1 and TRBJ2-7; the D gene is possibly TRBD2 (7 bases). TRBV23-1 is given ORF status, its function remaining uncertain. The CDR3 spans 13 residues. The V and J ends lost 10 bases and 7 bases respectively, with 20 bases between them.

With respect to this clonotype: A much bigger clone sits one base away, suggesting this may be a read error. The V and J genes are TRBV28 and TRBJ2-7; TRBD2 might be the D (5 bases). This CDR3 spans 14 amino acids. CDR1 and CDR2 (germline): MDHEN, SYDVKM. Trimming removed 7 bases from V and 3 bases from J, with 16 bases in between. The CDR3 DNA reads TGTGCCAGCACGCGGAGGTGTTCATTCTACGAGCAGTACTTC. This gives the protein CASTRRCSFYEQYF.

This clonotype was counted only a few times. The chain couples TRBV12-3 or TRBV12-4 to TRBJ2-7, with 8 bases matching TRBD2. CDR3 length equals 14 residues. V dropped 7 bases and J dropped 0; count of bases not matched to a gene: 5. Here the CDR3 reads CASTAGGHSYEQYF. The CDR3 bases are TGTGCCAGCACGGCGGGGGGACACTCCTACGAGCAGTACTTC.

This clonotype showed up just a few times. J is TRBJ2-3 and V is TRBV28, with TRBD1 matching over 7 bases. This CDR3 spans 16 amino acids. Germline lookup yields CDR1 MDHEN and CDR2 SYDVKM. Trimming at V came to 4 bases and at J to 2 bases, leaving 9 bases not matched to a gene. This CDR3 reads CASSSIGQAFTDTQYF. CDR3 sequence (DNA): TGTGCCAGCAGTTCTATCGGACAGGCCTTCACAGATACGCAGTATTTT.

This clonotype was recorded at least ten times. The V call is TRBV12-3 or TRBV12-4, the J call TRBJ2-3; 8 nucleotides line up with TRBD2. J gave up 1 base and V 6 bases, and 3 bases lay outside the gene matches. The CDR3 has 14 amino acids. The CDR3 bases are TGTGCCAGCAGACTACTAGCGGGCACAGATACGCAGTATTTT. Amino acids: CASRLLAGTDTQYF.

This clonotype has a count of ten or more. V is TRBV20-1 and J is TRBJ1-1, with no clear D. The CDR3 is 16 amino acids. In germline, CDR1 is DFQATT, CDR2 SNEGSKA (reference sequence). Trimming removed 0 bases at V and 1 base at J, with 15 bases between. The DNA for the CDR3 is TGCAGTGCTAGAGAGTACCCGGGCACAGCGAACACTGAAGCTTTCTTT. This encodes CSAREYPGTANTEAFF.

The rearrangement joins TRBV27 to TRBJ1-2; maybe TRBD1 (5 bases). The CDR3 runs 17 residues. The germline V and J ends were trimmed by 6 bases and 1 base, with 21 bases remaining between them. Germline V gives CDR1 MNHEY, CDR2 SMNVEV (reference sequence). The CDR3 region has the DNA TGTGCCAGCAGGCTCGGTGCAGGGCTCAACTATAACTATGGCTACACCTTC. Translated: CASRLGAGLNYNYGYTF.

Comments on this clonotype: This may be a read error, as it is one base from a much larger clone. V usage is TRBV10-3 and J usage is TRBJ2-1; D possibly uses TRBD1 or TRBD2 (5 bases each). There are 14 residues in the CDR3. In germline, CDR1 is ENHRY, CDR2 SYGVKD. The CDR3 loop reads CDISGPAGTATVFF. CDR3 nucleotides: TGTGACATCAGTGGTCCAGCCGGGACGGCGACGGTGTTCTTC.

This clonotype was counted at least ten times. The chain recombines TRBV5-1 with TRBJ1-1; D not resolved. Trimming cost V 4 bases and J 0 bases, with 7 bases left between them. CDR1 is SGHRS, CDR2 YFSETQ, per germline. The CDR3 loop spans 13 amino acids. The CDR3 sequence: CASSQDVNTEAFF. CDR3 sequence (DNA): TGCGCCAGCAGCCAGGACGTGAACACTGAAGCTTTCTTT.

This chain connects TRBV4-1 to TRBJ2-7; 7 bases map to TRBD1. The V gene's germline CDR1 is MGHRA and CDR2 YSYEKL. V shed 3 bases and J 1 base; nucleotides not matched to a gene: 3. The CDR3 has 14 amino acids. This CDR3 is CASSQTGKSYEQYF. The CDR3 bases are TGCGCCAGCAGCCAGACAGGGAAATCCTACGAGCAGTACTTC.

The CDR3 nucleotides are TGTGCCAGCACCCCGGGACAGACTCCCTACGAGCAGTACTTC. As protein: CASTPGQTPYEQYF. The chain is built from TRBV6-1 and TRBJ2-7; 7 bases agree with TRBD1. The CDR3 has 14 residues. The V gene end was trimmed by 7 bases and the J gene end by 2 bases; junction bases not matched to a gene: 8. Germline values: CDR1 MNHNS, CDR2 SASEGT.

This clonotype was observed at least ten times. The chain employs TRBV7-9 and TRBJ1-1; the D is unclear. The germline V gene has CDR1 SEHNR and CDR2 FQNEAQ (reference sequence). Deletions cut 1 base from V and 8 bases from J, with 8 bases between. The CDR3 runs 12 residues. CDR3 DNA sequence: TGTGCCAGCAGCTTAGTGCCTGGGGAAGCTTTCTTT. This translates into CASSLVPGEAFF.

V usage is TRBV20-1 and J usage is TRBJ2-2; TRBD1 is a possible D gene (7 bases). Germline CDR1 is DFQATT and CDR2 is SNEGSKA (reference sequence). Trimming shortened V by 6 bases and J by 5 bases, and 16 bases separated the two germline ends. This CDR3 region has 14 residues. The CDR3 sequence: CSAAYRGGTGELFF. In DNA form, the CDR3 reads TGCAGTGCAGCTTACAGGGGAGGTACCGGGGAGCTGTTTTTT.

CDR3 nucleotides: TGTGCCAGCAGCCCGGGAGGGCGCTACACCTTC. Encoded protein: CASSPGGRYTF. The chain employs TRBV7-8 and TRBJ1-2; no reliable D call. The CDR3 sequence is 11 residues long. Deletions cut 5 bases from V and 9 bases from J, with 10 bases between. From germline, CDR1 is SGHVS and CDR2 FQNEAQ.